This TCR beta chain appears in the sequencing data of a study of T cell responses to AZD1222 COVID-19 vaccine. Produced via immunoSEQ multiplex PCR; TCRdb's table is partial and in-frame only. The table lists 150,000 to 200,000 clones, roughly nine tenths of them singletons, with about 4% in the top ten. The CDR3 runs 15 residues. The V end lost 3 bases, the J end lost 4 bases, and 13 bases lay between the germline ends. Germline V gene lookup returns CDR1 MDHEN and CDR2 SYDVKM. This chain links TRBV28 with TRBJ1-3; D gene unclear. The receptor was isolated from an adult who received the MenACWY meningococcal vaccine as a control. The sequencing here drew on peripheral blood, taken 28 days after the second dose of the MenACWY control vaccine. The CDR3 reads CASSLGKGTGNTIYF. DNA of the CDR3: TGTGCCAGCAGTTTGGGAAAGGGAACAGGAAACACCATATATTTT.